The 21 T cell receptor beta chains presented below share a single source sample, sequenced in a study of T cells in Graves' hyperthyroidism and ophthalmopathy. Template material for amplifying TCR beta CDR3 regions consisted of RNA transcripts. Primed by the HTBI set, a first-round RT-PCR was run on the TCR CDR3. TCRdb re-called the multiplex PCR reads with MiXCR, one entry per CDR3 protein. The sample yields roughly 800,000 distinct CDR3 sequences, over 35% seen once. The sequenced sample was blood. All receptors derive from a man aged 18 to 29 with Graves' hyperthyroidism.

The J gene is TRBJ2-7, the V gene TRBV30; D call uncertain. V lost 4 bases to trimming and J lost 0 bases, with 13 bases between them. Germline values: CDR1 GTSNPN, CDR2 SVGIG (reference sequence). The CDR3 extends over 14 amino acids. The CDR3 is CAWMDGVNSYEQYF. In nucleotides, the CDR3 is TGTGCCTGGATGGACGGCGTCAACTCCTACGAGCAGTACTTC.

This clonotype came up a few times. V usage is TRBV9 and J usage is TRBJ1-1; D is unresolved. The CDR3 totals 14 residues. Germline V gene data show CDR1 as SGDLS and CDR2 as YYNGEE. V lost 0 bases and J lost 2, with 8 bases in between. DNA for the CDR3: TGTGCCAGCAGCGTAGGGGGAATAAACACTGAAGCTTTCTTT. Translating gives CASSVGGINTEAFF. The full variable domain, rest sourced from reference TRBV9 and TRBJ1-1, is DSGVTQTPKHLITATGQRVTLRCSPRSGDLSVYWYQQSLDQGLQFLIQYYNGEERAKGNILERFSAQQFPDLHSELNLSSLELGDSALYFCASSVGGINTEAFFGQGTRLTVV.

This clonotype was seen ten or more times. This chain connects TRBV12-3 or TRBV12-4 to TRBJ1-1, with D uncertain. The CDR3 loop spans 13 amino acids. Trimming took off 6 bases at V and 2 bases at J, with 10 bases between the two ends. The CDR3 nucleotides read TGTGCCAGCAGGAGTGGAGCTAACACTGAAGCTTTCTTT. It codes for CASRSGANTEAFF.

The chain uses TRBV10-3 and TRBJ2-2; D is ambiguous. Between the trimmed V and J ends, which lost 5 bases and 2 bases, there was a span of 6 bases. The CDR3 spans 13 residues. The germline V gene has CDR1 ENHRY and CDR2 SYGVKD. Written as DNA, the CDR3 is TGTGCCATCAGTCTGGCCAACACCGGGGAGCTGTTTTTT. This gives the protein CAISLANTGELFF.

V gene TRBV7-9 combines with J gene TRBJ1-6; 10 bases are a match to TRBD1. The CDR3 extends over 15 amino acids. Germline V gene data show CDR1 as SEHNR and CDR2 as FQNEAQ (reference sequence). V was clipped by 2 bases and J by 11 bases; unmatched bases: 6. This chain's CDR3 is CASSLRGQGLPPLHF. The CDR3 region has the DNA TGTGCCAGCAGCTTAAGGGGACAGGGGTTGCCACCCCTCCACTTT.

The chain links TRBV11-2 to TRBJ2-5; D unclear. Germline assignment: CDR1 SGHAT and CDR2 FQNNGV. This CDR3 has 15 amino acids. V was trimmed by 2 bases and J by 1 base, leaving 11 bases between them. The CDR3 loop reads CASSLLGSPQETQYF. DNA of the CDR3: TGTGCCAGCAGCTTATTGGGGTCTCCCCAAGAGACCCAGTACTTC. Supplemented by reference TRBV11-2 and TRBJ2-5, the full variable domain reads EAGVAQSPRYKIIEKRQSVAFWCNPISGHATLYWYQQILGQGPKLLIQFQNNGVVDDSQLPKDRFSAERLKGVDSTLKIQPAKLEDSAVYLCASSLLGSPQETQYFGPGTRLLVL.

This clonotype has more than one count but fewer than ten. The gene calls are TRBV2 and TRBJ2-5; maybe TRBD1 (6 bases). Deletions cut 5 bases from V and 2 bases from J, with 15 bases between. This CDR3 contains 15 residues. The germline gives CDR1 SNHLY, CDR2 FYNNEI. CDR3 DNA sequence: TGTGCCAGCAGTTACCGACAGGACTTGCAAGAGACCCAGTACTTC. Protein product: CASSYRQDLQETQYF.

This clonotype was found a few times. The rearrangement links TRBV20-1 to TRBJ2-5, with unresolved D. The germline V gene has CDR1 DFQATT and CDR2 SNEGSKA (reference sequence). This CDR3 has 16 amino acids. Trimming cost V 0 bases and J 1 base, with 15 bases left between them. Here the CDR3 reads CSARDRKRDIQETQYF. DNA for the CDR3: TGCAGTGCTAGAGATAGGAAGCGAGACATCCAAGAGACCCAGTACTTC.

This clonotype has a count of ten or more. This chain uses TRBV20-1 with TRBJ2-7, with 9 bases aligning to TRBD1. CDR1 and CDR2 (germline): DFQATT, SNEGSKA (reference sequence). The CDR3 length is 12 residues. Trimming cost V 6 bases and J 5 bases; bases outside gene matches: 5. The CDR3 spells CSARRDRDEQYF. CDR3 sequence (DNA): TGCAGTGCCCGCCGGGACAGGGACGAGCAGTACTTC.

The chain carries TRBV29-1 and TRBJ1-1; 7 nucleotides align to TRBD1. With 4 bases clipped from V and 0 bases from J, the junction kept 5 bases outside the gene matches. This CDR3 has 14 residues. CDR1 SQVTM and CDR2 ANQGSEA come from the germline V gene. CDR3 residues: CSVGEGQLNTEAFF. CDR3 in DNA: TGCAGCGTTGGGGAGGGACAGCTGAACACTGAAGCTTTCTTT.

About this clonotype: A much larger clonotype is one base distant, so this may be a read error. The CDR3 does not end in the conserved phenylalanine or tryptophan, so this is likely a read error. The chain uses TRBV2 and TRBJ1-1; maybe TRBD1 (5 bases). CDR1 is SNHLY and CDR2 is FYNNEI in the germline V gene. V lost 10 bases, J lost 3 bases, and 12 bases lay in between. The CDR3 is 12 residues long. The CDR3 sequence is CATPGGDTEAFS. CDR3 coding DNA: TGTGCCACCCCTGGGGGGGACACTGAAGCTTTCTCT.

This clonotype has ten or more counts. This sequence joins TRBV7-2 and TRBJ2-2, with D hard to call. Germline CDR1 reads SGHTA; CDR2 reads FQGNSA. This CDR3 is built from 15 residues. V was shortened by 1 base and J by 0 bases, with 6 bases between the two germline ends. The CDR3 here is CASSLVWSNTGELFF. In DNA form, the CDR3 reads TGTGCCAGCAGCTTAGTATGGTCGAACACCGGGGAGCTGTTTTTT.

This clonotype was observed a few times. V gene TRBV6-5 combines with J gene TRBJ2-7; D might be TRBD1 (6 bases). The CDR3 contains 14 residues. Germline CDR1 reads MNHEY; CDR2 reads SVGAGI. The ends were cut back, 6 bases at V and 0 bases at J, with 12 bases in the middle. The CDR3 is CASRVGQISYEQYF. CDR3 bases: TGTGCCAGCAGGGTTGGACAGATCTCCTACGAGCAGTACTTC.

This clonotype was detected ten times or more. The J gene is TRBJ2-6, the V gene TRBV7-8; D remains unclear. The V end lost 4 bases, the J end lost 0 bases, and 10 bases lay between the germline ends. Germline-derived CDR1 and CDR2 are SGHVS and FQNEAQ. This CDR3 is built from 16 residues. CDR3 in DNA: TGTGCCAGCAGCTATAGCATTCACTCTGGGGCCAACGTCCTGACTTTC. As protein: CASSYSIHSGANVLTF. The variable domain in full, completed from reference TRBV7-8 and TRBJ2-6, reads GAGVSQSPRYKVAKRGQDVALRCDPISGHVSLFWYQQALGQGPEFLTYFQNEAQLDKSGLPSDRFFAERPEGSVSTLKIQRTQQEDSAVYLCASSYSIHSGANVLTFGAGSRLTVL.

Note on this clonotype: This could be a read error, since a much larger clone is one nucleotide away. This chain connects TRBV9 to TRBJ1-2, with 7 nucleotides matching TRBD1. This CDR3 contains 14 residues. The V gene end was trimmed by 2 bases and the J gene end by 3 bases; junction bases not matched to a gene: 4. The germline gives CDR1 SGDLS, CDR2 YYNGEE. In DNA, the CDR3 is TGTGCCAGCAGCGTGGACAGGCAGGACTATGGCTACACCTTC. Amino acid sequence: CASSVDRQDYGYTF.

This clonotype came up a few times. The rearrangement links TRBV7-9 to TRBJ2-2; 12 bases match TRBD2. The J segment lost 4 bases and the V segment lost 2 bases, leaving 8 bases of the junction unmatched. This CDR3 has 18 residues. CDR1 and CDR2 (germline): SEHNR, FQNEAQ (reference sequence). The CDR3 here is CASSLPELAGGGTGELFF. CDR3 nucleotide sequence: TGTGCCAGCAGCTTACCCGAACTAGCGGGAGGAGGCACCGGGGAGCTGTTTTTT. Drawing the rest from reference TRBV7-9 and TRBJ2-2, the complete variable domain is DTGVSQNPRHKITKRGQNVTFRCDPISEHNRLYWYRQTLGQGPEFLTYFQNEAQLEKSRLLSDRFSAERPKGSFSTLEIQRTEQGDSAMYLCASSLPELAGGGTGELFFGEGSRLTVL.

This clonotype came up many times. The chain couples TRBV7-9 to TRBJ2-2; D is perhaps TRBD1 or TRBD2 (5 bases each). There are 14 residues in the CDR3. Trimming took 3 bases from V and 7 from J, leaving 12 bases between them. CDR1 is SEHNR and CDR2 is FQNEAQ in the germline V gene (reference sequence). The CDR3 region is CASSLAGTSGELFF. The CDR3 bases are TGTGCCAGCAGCTTGGCAGGGACGAGCGGGGAGCTGTTTTTT. Full variable domain (missing parts from reference TRBV7-9 and TRBJ2-2): DTGVSQNPRHKITKRGQNVTFRCDPISEHNRLYWYRQTLGQGPEFLTYFQNEAQLEKSRLLSDRFSAERPKGSFSTLEIQRTEQGDSAMYLCASSLAGTSGELFFGEGSRLTVL.

This clonotype was seen ten or more times. V usage is TRBV5-1 and J usage is TRBJ2-2; no clear D gene. The ends were cut back, 0 bases at V and 4 bases at J, with 10 bases in the middle. The CDR3 runs to 15 residues. CDR1 and CDR2 from the germline V gene are SGHRS and YFSETQ. CDR3 sequence reads: CASSLGQGSTGELFF. DNA for the CDR3: TGCGCCAGCAGCTTGGGACAAGGATCCACCGGGGAGCTGTTTTTT.

Regarding this clonotype: One base away lies a much larger clone, so this may be a sequencing read error. The chain recombines TRBV7-9 with TRBJ2-7; D remains ambiguous. The length of the CDR3 is 14 residues. CDR1 and CDR2 from the germline V gene are SEHNR and FQNEAQ (reference sequence). The CDR3 region has the DNA TGTGCCATCAGCTTATCTTTCGGCTCCTACGAGCAGTACTTC. Translating it yields CAISLSFGSYEQYF.

The chain joins TRBV7-3 to TRBJ1-3; D is unclear. The CDR3 consists of 13 residues. V was cut by 0 bases and J by 4 bases, with 4 bases left in between. Germline V CDR1 and CDR2: SGHTA, FQGTGA. The CDR3 spells CASSLTHGNTIYF. CDR3 bases: TGTGCCAGCAGCTTAACCCACGGAAACACCATATATTTT.

The sample holds one count of this clonotype. This chain connects TRBV15 to TRBJ1-5; D not certain. The CDR3 consists of 15 residues. The germline gives CDR1 LNHNV, CDR2 YYDKDF (reference sequence). Between the trimmed V and J ends, which lost 3 bases and 5 bases, there was a span of 14 bases. CDR3 nucleotides: TGTGCCACCAGCAGCCAAGGGAGCGGGTATCAGCCCCAGCATTTT. It translates to CATSSQGSGYQPQHF.